This TCR beta chain was recorded in a study of neurological immune-mediated disorders. Every sequencing run drew on 15-18 subjects and yielded over 170 million TCR-beta sequences. TCRdb itself ran the 5' RACE reads through MiXCR, one entry per CDR3 protein. This sample has approximately 45,000 distinct CDR3 sequences, with approximately 15% found just once. Time point noted: longitudinal time-point 3. The study used blood bank volunteers in Maryland, USA, as healthy controls. It was from 2 million PBMCs stored at -80 C that the unsorted libraries were obtained. The CDR3 has 18 amino acids. Trimming took 1 base from V and 1 from J; bases not matched to a gene: 9. The germline V gene encodes CDR1 SGHTA and CDR2 FQGNSA. This clonotype was detected ten times or more.

The origin of this receptor is a young man in good health. Material for sequencing was PBMCs. The V and J genes are TRBV7-2 and TRBJ2-1; 8 bases are a match to TRBD2. The CDR3 reads CASSLGSGAGGSYNEQFF. The CDR3 nucleotides read TGTGCCAGCAGCTTAGGGTCCGGGGCGGGAGGTTCCTACAATGAGCAGTTCTTC.